Listed here is a single T cell receptor beta chain. The data were obtained in a study of blood T cell repertoires in COVID-19. The wider study: COVID-19 samples from acute and convalescent phases originated in the United States, Italy and Spain.

Only in-frame clones appear in the TCRdb table, and some are missing; sequencing was by immunoSEQ multiplex PCR. The table lists some 16,000 clones, 82% of them singletons. The germline V gene has CDR1 MNHEY and CDR2 SMNVEV (reference sequence). The V end was cut by 8 bases, the J end by 8 bases, with 16 bases between. The CDR3 is 13 amino acids. The V gene is TRBV27, the J gene TRBJ1-5; weak D call: TRBD1 (5 bases). The receptor's source is an elderly man with active or convalescent COVID-19. Sequencing was done on a sample of peripheral blood. The DNA for the CDR3 is TGTGCCAGCGGTGTATCCAGGGTGGAGCCCCAGCATTTT. Its translation: CASGVSRVEPQHF.